This TCR beta chain was sequenced during a study of T cell responses to AZD1222 COVID-19 vaccine. Generated by immunoSEQ multiplex PCR, the TCRdb table keeps only in-frame clones and is missing some. The sample contains roughly 70,000 clones, about nine tenths of which appear only once. In the case of this clone: Its antigen is as yet unknown.

Study-wide points: Most donors were white British and more were female, and clonal diversity was possibly underestimated. Repertoire collection took place solely once the T cell response had peaked. At baseline, just five to seven AZD1222 recipients tested seropositive.

Germline V gene lookup returns CDR1 WNHNN and CDR2 SYGVQD (reference sequence). CDR3 length: 14 amino acids. Trimming cost V 5 bases and J 5 bases, with 12 bases left between them. This chain connects TRBV10-1 to TRBJ2-2, with D perhaps matching TRBD2 (5 bases). The sequences come from peripheral blood, collected on day 0 of AZD1222 vaccination. The source of this sequence is an adult in good health. This CDR3 reads CASSRGRSTGELFF. Written as DNA, the CDR3 is TGCGCCAGCAGTAGAGGGCGGAGTACCGGGGAGCTGTTTTTT.